The 21 T cell receptor beta chains in this list originate from one sample, sequenced in a study of T cell repertoires in ileal Crohn's disease (dated by TCRdb to the late 2010s). The time point label on this specimen signifies: neoterminal ileum biopsy at postoperative endoscopy, about 6 months after surgery. Library creation used the immunoSEQ multiplex PCR assay. TCRdb re-hosts the immuneACCESS table, in-frame sequences only. Its copies lack some clones; in the studies checked, an unresolved V gene accounts for under half of them, and the cause for the rest is not known. Recorded for this sample are 15,000 to 20,000 clones; 72% of them occurred a single time. The ten largest clonotypes hold about 4.4% of the sample. Specimen: ileal tissue. Receptors were obtained from an adult with Crohn's disease.

The chain recombines TRBV19 with TRBJ1-2; D gene uncertain. CDR1 is LNHDA and CDR2 is SQIVND in the germline V gene (reference sequence). The CDR3 runs to 15 residues. V was cut by 9 bases and J by 1 base, with 18 bases left in between. CDR3 DNA sequence: TGTGCCAGCGCGCTGGGGAGGGCCCTTAACTATGGCTACACCTTC. This codes for CASALGRALNYGYTF. Full variable domain (missing parts from reference TRBV19 and TRBJ1-2): DGGITQSPKYLFRKEGQNVTLSCEQNLNHDAMYWYRQDPGQGLRLIYYSQIVNDFQKGDIAEGYSVSREKKESFPLTVTSAQKNPTAFYLCASALGRALNYGYTFGSGTRLTVV.

The V and J genes are TRBV5-1 and TRBJ2-7; 7 nucleotides line up with TRBD2. V dropped 2 bases and J dropped 2; count of bases not matched to a gene: 7. Germline V gives CDR1 SGHRS, CDR2 YFSETQ. The CDR3 spans 15 residues. The CDR3 spells CASSFGPSGTYEQYF. The CDR3 DNA reads as TGCGCCAGCAGCTTCGGCCCTAGCGGAACCTACGAGCAGTACTTC.

V is TRBV10-3 and J is TRBJ1-5, with 7 bases fitting TRBD1. The V and J ends lost 6 bases and 3 bases, in that order; junction bases with no gene match: 5. This CDR3 region has 14 residues. CDR1 is ENHRY and CDR2 is SYGVKD in the germline V gene. CDR3 region: CAISGQAINQPQHF. CDR3 nucleotide sequence: TGTGCCATCAGCGGACAGGCGATCAATCAGCCCCAGCATTTT.

The V and J genes are TRBV10-3 and TRBJ1-1; 8 nucleotides match TRBD1. J lost 6 bases, V lost 8 bases, and 23 bases had no gene match. This CDR3 has 18 residues. CDR1 and CDR2 from the germline V gene are ENHRY and SYGVKD. The CDR3 loop is CAIGKGQGASAFLPEAFF. Here the CDR3 DNA reads TGTGCCATCGGGAAGGGGCAGGGGGCCAGTGCTTTCTTGCCTGAAGCTTTCTTT.

There are a few counts of this clone. The V call is TRBV7-2, the J call TRBJ1-2; 7 bases align to TRBD1. This CDR3 spans 14 amino acids. The germline gives CDR1 SGHTA, CDR2 FQGNSA. With V trimmed by 3 bases and J by 6 bases, 7 bases remained unmatched. CDR3 sequence: CASSFSRQGDGYTF. The CDR3, as DNA: TGTGCCAGCAGCTTTTCACGACAGGGAGATGGCTACACCTTC.

The chain carries TRBV5-6 and TRBJ1-1; D is ambiguous. Trimming cost V 9 bases and J 0 bases, with 9 bases left between them. Germline lookup yields CDR1 SGHDT and CDR2 YYEEEE. The CDR3 length is 12 residues. As DNA, the CDR3 is TGTGCCACCCAGACAATGAACACTGAAGCTTTCTTT. It translates to CATQTMNTEAFF.

The chain has TRBV30 and TRBJ1-1; no clear D. Per germline, CDR1 GTSNPN and CDR2 SVGIG (reference sequence). CDR3 size: 11 residues. With 6 bases removed from V and 1 base from J, the gap between germline ends came to 6 bases. DNA for the CDR3: TGTGCCTGCCGGTGGAACACTGAAGCTTTCTTT. Protein: CACRWNTEAFF. The whole variable domain, filled in from reference TRBV30 and TRBJ1-1, reads SQTIHQWPATLVQPVGSPLSLECTVEGTSNPNLYWYRQAAGRGLQLLFYSVGIGQISSEVPQNLSASRPQDRQFILSSKKLLLSDSGFYLCACRWNTEAFFGQGTRLTVV.

The chain uses TRBV30 and TRBJ2-7; tentative D call: TRBD2 (6 bases). V dropped 8 bases and J dropped 7 bases, with 24 bases sitting between them. The CDR3 is 14 residues long. Germline lookup yields CDR1 GTSNPN and CDR2 SVGIG (reference sequence). The CDR3 DNA sequence: TGTGCCACGGAGGGAAGCAGGCTCTCAGCGGAGCAGTACTTC. Residues: CATEGSRLSAEQYF.

The V gene is TRBV30, the J gene TRBJ2-5; TRBD2 is a possible D gene (5 bases). The germline V gene has CDR1 GTSNPN and CDR2 SVGIG (reference sequence). CDR3 length equals 14 residues. Trimming shortened V by 0 bases and J by 2 bases, and 10 bases separated the two germline ends. The CDR3 loop is CAWSVGSAQETQYF. The CDR3, as DNA: TGTGCCTGGAGTGTAGGTAGCGCGCAAGAGACCCAGTACTTC.

The genes are TRBV7-2 and TRBJ2-2, with a weak D call TRBD2 (6 bases). Germline CDR1 is SGHTA and CDR2 is FQGNSA. V was shortened by 5 bases and J by 5 bases, with 15 bases between the two germline ends. The CDR3 contains 15 residues. Here the CDR3 reads CASSPTWGVTGELFF. In nucleotides, the CDR3 is TGTGCCAGCAGCCCTACGTGGGGGGTAACCGGGGAGCTGTTTTTT.

This clone has a handful of counts. The chain joins TRBV7-6 to TRBJ2-1; no clear D gene. This CDR3 has 12 amino acids. Between the trimmed V and J ends, which lost 5 bases and 7 bases, there was a span of 9 bases. Germline CDR1 SGHVS, CDR2 FNYEAQ. In DNA form, the CDR3 reads TGTGCCAGCAGCCCAGTATTTAATGAGCAGTTCTTC. Protein sequence: CASSPVFNEQFF.

J is TRBJ2-1 and V is TRBV15, with 10 bases fitting TRBD2. The CDR3 length is 17 residues. J lost 7 bases, V lost 4 bases, and 13 bases had no gene match. Germline loops: CDR1 LNHNV, CDR2 YYDKDF (reference sequence). The CDR3 DNA reads TGTGCCACCAGCACTGGGCTAGCGGGAGCTGGTAGAAATGAGCAGTTCTTC. Amino acids: CATSTGLAGAGRNEQFF.

The chain recombines TRBV5-1 with TRBJ2-3; TRBD2 agrees at 7 bases. Germline CDR1 is SGHRS and CDR2 is YFSETQ. This CDR3 is built from 13 residues. J lost 4 bases, V lost 4 bases, and 3 bases had no gene match. CDR3: CASSRLAPDTQYF. In nucleotides, the CDR3 is TGCGCCAGCAGCAGACTAGCTCCAGATACGCAGTATTTT.

The sample holds a few counts of this clone. This rearrangement joins TRBV5-1 to TRBJ2-7; D remains unclear. Germline loops: CDR1 SGHRS, CDR2 YFSETQ. CDR3 length: 14 amino acids. The ends were cut back, 2 bases at V and 0 bases at J, with 9 bases in the middle. The CDR3 sequence is CASSLELSSYEQYF. The CDR3 DNA reads as TGCGCCAGCAGCTTAGAGCTAAGCTCCTACGAGCAGTACTTC.

V is TRBV19 and J is TRBJ2-3; a weak D match, TRBD2 (6 bases). Germline values: CDR1 LNHDA, CDR2 SQIVND (reference sequence). With 1 base removed from V and 5 bases from J, the gap between germline ends came to 13 bases. This CDR3 has 15 residues. The CDR3 loop is CASSIVSTGGDTQYF. In DNA, the CDR3 is TGTGCCAGTAGTATAGTTTCAACCGGGGGAGATACGCAGTATTTT.

The rearrangement links TRBV9 to TRBJ2-2; tentatively, D is TRBD1 (5 bases). The V end lost 4 bases, the J end lost 1 base, and 14 bases lay between the germline ends. The CDR3 consists of 16 residues. The germline CDR1 and CDR2 sequences are SGDLS and YYNGEE. CDR3: CASSRRTQVNTGELFF. The CDR3 nucleotides read TGTGCCAGCAGCCGTAGGACACAGGTGAACACCGGGGAGCTGTTTTTT. The full variable domain, in which reference TRBV9 and TRBJ2-2 provide the parts outside the CDR3, is DSGVTQTPKHLITATGQRVTLRCSPRSGDLSVYWYQQSLDQGLQFLIQYYNGEERAKGNILERFSAQQFPDLHSELNLSSLELGDSALYFCASSRRTQVNTGELFFGEGSRLTVL.

The J gene is TRBJ2-7, the V gene TRBV27, with 9 bases identical to TRBD1. CDR3 length: 15 amino acids. V shed 5 bases, J shed 7 bases, and the junction held 12 bases outside the gene matches. CDR1 is MNHEY and CDR2 is SMNVEV in the germline V gene (reference sequence). The CDR3 loop reads CASSNTGGESMEQYF. In nucleotides, the CDR3 is TGTGCCAGCAGTAACACAGGGGGCGAATCCATGGAGCAGTACTTC.

This clone has more than one count but fewer than ten. CDR3 protein: CSAPAAYGYTF. In DNA form, the CDR3 reads TGCAGTGCCCCCGCGGCCTATGGCTACACCTTC. V usage is TRBV20-1 and J usage is TRBJ1-2; D is ambiguous. The CDR3 has 11 amino acids. Germline loops: CDR1 DFQATT, CDR2 SNEGSKA (reference sequence). Trimming removed 6 bases from V and 4 bases from J, with 9 bases in between.

The chain employs TRBV10-3 and TRBJ2-2; 9 bases agree with TRBD1. The CDR3 consists of 17 residues. CDR1 ENHRY and CDR2 SYGVKD come from the germline V gene. After removal of 4 bases from V and 4 bases from J, the junction contained 10 bases not matched to a gene. CDR3 in amino acids: CAISVRGTGRATGELFF. CDR3 coding DNA: TGTGCCATCAGTGTGAGGGGGACAGGGAGAGCCACCGGGGAGCTGTTTTTT.

In this sample, this clone turned up a few times. This chain links TRBV9 with TRBJ1-3; a weak D match, TRBD1 (5 bases). The CDR3 totals 14 residues. V lost 1 base to trimming and J lost 1 base, with 6 bases between them. Germline V CDR1 and CDR2: SGDLS, YYNGEE. The CDR3: CASSVKGSGNTIYF. DNA of the CDR3: TGTGCCAGCAGCGTAAAGGGGTCTGGAAACACCATATATTTT. Drawing the rest from reference TRBV9 and TRBJ1-3, the complete variable domain is DSGVTQTPKHLITATGQRVTLRCSPRSGDLSVYWYQQSLDQGLQFLIQYYNGEERAKGNILERFSAQQFPDLHSELNLSSLELGDSALYFCASSVKGSGNTIYFGEGSWLTVV.

The chain combines TRBV7-3 with TRBJ2-1; 8 bases fit TRBD2. CDR3 length equals 18 residues. V dropped 1 base and J dropped 4; count of bases not matched to a gene: 12. Germline V CDR1 and CDR2: SGHTA, FQGTGA. CDR3 nucleotide sequence: TGTGCCAGCAGCTTAAGAGTTAGGACTAGCTTTCGTTACAATGAGCAGTTCTTC. Its translation is CASSLRVRTSFRYNEQFF.